This entry concerns a single T cell receptor (beta chain). The antigen it recognizes is unknown. No per-base quality is available; no much larger clone lies one base away. Ficoll-Paque density gradient centrifugation was the method used to isolate PBMCs. There are 16 amino acids in the CDR3, from cysteine to phenylalanine inclusive. CDR3 DNA only is kept here, 48 bases in frame from base 1. The junction shows trimming of 5 bases on V and 0 bases on J, plus 16 bases between the germline ends. For CDR1 and CDR2, the germline V gene (reference sequence) lists SEHNR and FQNEAQ. The data belong to a study of T-cell memory formation after mild COVID-19 (dated by TCRdb to the early 2020s). Regarding the research as a whole: Most TCR sequence clusters were specific to one of the two donors. The cohort was made up of two young adult volunteers, one female and one male, who were previously healthy. In two donors, T-cell clones that expanded and contracted after mild COVID-19 were followed by sequencing TCRalpha and TCRbeta repertoires longitudinally.

The sequencer listed for this sample is Illumina NovaSeq 6000. TCRalpha and TCRbeta cDNA libraries were built by 5'RACE with constant-segment primers, adding sample barcodes and unique molecular identifiers. Trizol reagent was used to extract RNA from every sample. Library amplification was performed in two PCR steps, and a second sample barcode and Illumina TruSeq adapters were introduced in the second step. Sequencing of the libraries was done on an Illumina NovaSeq, producing 2 x 150 bp paired-end reads. Per the source publication's procedure: Demultiplexing of reads and collapsing into UMI-guided consensus sequences were performed with migec v1.2.7. Using mixcr v2.1.11, UMI consensuses were aligned to TRA and TRB V and J templates and then assembled into clonotypes. A clonotype was counted as expanded or contracted only if both edgeR and NoisET called the change significant, with noise models trained on biological replicates. For edgeR calls, a false discovery rate-adjusted p below 0.01 and a log2 fold-change threshold of 1 were applied. PCA with hierarchical clustering of max-normalized trajectories of the 1000 most abundant clonotypes was used as exploratory dynamics analysis. Separately sequenced CD4+ and CD8+ repertoires were used to assign the CD4 or CD8 phenotype of responding clones. Through fastp at Q25 and MiXCR, TCRdb rebuilt clones from the public reads, retaining in-frame beta chains. Each entry merges the rows of one CDR3 protein and shows their most common DNA and genes. These V and J calls originate from TCRdb's pipeline instead of the authors' own analysis. The table for this sample lists 390,000 or so distinct CDR3 sequences; roughly 15% of them were counted only once. Together, the top ten hold 20% to 25% of the sample.

Results and caveats for the whole study, not just this receptor: The study included only a couple of mild cases, and larger cohorts that include severe cases with pre-infection samples were judged to be necessary. Contracting CD4+ clones were found mainly in CM and EM memory subsets, while CD8+ clones were enriched in EMRA. Clones contracting from day 15 to 85 had balanced CD4/CD8 phenotypes, while a second wave expanding from day 15 to 37 was biased towards CD4+. The second-wave clones that peaked on day 37 were not confirmed to be SARS-CoV-2 specific. Some responding clones were detected in pre-infection memory, suggesting pre-existing cross-reactive memory T cells joined the SARS-CoV-2 response.

The TCR comes from a man aged 18 to 35 who had mild COVID-19 (a few samples of this study predate the infection). The sample titles of this study are shuffled in the database, so cell type and time point are left out; the donor was told from shared clones. Sequences were obtained from PBMCs or a T cell subset sorted from them (not recorded which). The chain is made from TRBV7-9 and TRBJ2-5; perhaps TRBD2 is the D gene, with 5 bases matching. The DNA sequence follows: TGTGCCAGCAGCACCACCCGGGAACTGTACCAAGAGACCCAGTACTTC. Its translation reads: CASSTTRELYQETQYF.